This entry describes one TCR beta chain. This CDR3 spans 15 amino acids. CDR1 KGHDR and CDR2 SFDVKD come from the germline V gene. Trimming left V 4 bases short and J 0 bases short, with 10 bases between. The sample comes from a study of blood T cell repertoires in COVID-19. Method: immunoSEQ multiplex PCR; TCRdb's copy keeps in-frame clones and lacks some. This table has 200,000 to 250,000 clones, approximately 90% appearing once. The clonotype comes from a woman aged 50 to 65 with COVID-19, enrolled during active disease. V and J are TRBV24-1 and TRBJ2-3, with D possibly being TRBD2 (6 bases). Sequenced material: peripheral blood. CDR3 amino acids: CATSEGLTSTDTQYF. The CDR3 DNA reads TGTGCCACCAGTGAGGGACTTACGAGCACAGATACGCAGTATTTT.